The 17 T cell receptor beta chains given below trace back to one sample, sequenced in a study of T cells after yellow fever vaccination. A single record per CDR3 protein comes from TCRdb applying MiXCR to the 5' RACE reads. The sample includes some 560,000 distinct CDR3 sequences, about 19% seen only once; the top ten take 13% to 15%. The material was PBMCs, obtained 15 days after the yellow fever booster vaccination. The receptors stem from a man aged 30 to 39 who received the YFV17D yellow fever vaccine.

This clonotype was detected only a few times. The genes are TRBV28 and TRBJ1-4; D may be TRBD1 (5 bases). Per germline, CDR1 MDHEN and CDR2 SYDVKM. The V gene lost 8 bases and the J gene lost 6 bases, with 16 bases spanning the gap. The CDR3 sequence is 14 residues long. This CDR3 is CASGRGTFHEKLFF. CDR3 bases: TGTGCCAGCGGAAGGGGAACTTTCCATGAAAAACTGTTTTTT.

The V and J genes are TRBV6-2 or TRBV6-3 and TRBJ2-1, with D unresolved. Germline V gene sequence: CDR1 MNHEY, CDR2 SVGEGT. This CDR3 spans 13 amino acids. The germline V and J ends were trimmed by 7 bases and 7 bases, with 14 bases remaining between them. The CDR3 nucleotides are TGTGCCAGCACTTCGAGACCCCCTAATGAGCAGTTCTTC. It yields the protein CASTSRPPNEQFF.

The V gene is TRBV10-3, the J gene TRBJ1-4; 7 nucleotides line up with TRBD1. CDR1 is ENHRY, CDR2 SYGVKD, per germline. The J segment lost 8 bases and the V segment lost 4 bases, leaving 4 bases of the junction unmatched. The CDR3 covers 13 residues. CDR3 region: CAISGGGEEKLFF. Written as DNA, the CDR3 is TGTGCCATCAGTGGAGGGGGCGAGGAAAAACTGTTTTTT.

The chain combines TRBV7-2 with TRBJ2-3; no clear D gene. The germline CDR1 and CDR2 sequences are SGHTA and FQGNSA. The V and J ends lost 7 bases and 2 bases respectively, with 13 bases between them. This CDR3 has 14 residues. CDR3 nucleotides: TGTGCCAGCATCCCGACCCGATCCACAGATACGCAGTATTTT. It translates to CASIPTRSTDTQYF.

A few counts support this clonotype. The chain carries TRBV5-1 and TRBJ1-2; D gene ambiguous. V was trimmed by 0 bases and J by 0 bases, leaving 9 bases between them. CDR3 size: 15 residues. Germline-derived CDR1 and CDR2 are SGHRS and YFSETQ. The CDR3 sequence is CASSLEPETNYGYTF. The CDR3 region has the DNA TGCGCCAGCAGCTTGGAACCAGAGACTAACTATGGCTACACCTTC.

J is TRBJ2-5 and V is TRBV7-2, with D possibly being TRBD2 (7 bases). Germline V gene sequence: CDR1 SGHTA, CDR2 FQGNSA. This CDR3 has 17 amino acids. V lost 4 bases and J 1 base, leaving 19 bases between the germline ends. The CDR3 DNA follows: TGTGCCAGCAGCTCCCTTACGGGGGCGGGAGTCCAAGAGACCCAGTACTTC. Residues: CASSSLTGAGVQETQYF.

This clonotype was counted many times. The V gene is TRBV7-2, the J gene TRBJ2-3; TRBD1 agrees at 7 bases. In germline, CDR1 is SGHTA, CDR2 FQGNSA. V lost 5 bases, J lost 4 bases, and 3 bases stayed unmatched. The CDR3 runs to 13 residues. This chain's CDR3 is CASSSQGADTQYF. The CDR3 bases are TGTGCCAGCAGCAGCCAGGGGGCAGATACGCAGTATTTT.

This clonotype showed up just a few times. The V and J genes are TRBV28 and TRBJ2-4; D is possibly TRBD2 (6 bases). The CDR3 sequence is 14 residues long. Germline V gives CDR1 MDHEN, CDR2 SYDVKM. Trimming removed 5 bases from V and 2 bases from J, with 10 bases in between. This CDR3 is CASSPGRPKNIQYF. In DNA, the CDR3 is TGTGCCAGCAGTCCGGGGAGGCCCAAAAACATTCAGTACTTC.

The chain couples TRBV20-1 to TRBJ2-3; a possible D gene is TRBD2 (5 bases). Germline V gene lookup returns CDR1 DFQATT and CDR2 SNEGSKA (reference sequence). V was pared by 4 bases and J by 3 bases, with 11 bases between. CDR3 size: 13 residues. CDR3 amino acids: CSAIGDGTDTQYF. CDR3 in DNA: TGCAGTGCTATCGGGGATGGTACAGATACGCAGTATTTT.

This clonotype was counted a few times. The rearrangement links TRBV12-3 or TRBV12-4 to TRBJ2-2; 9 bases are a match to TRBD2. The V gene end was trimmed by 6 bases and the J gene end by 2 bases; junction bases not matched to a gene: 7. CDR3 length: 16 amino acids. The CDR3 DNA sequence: TGTGCCAGCAGGCAGACTAGCGGCTATAACACCGGGGAGCTGTTTTTT. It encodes CASRQTSGYNTGELFF.

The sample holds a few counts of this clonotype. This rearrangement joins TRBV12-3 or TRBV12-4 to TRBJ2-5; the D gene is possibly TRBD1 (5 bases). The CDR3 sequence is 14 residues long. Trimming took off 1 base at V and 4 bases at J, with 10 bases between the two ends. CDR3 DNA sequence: TGTGCCAGCAGTTTAGGGGGCCCCCCAGAGACCCAGTACTTC. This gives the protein CASSLGGPPETQYF.

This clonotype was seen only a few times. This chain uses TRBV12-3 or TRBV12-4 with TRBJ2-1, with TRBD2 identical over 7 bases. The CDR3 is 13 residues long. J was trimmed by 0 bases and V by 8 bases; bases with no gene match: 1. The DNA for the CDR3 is TGTGCCAGCGGGAGGGGCTCCTACAATGAGCAGTTCTTC. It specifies CASGRGSYNEQFF.

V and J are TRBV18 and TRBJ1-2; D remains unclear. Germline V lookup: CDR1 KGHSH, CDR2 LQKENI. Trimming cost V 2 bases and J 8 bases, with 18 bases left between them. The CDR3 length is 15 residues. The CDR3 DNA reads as TGTGCCAGCTCACCAACTGCGGCCCCCTCGGGGGGCTACACCTTC. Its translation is CASSPTAAPSGGYTF.

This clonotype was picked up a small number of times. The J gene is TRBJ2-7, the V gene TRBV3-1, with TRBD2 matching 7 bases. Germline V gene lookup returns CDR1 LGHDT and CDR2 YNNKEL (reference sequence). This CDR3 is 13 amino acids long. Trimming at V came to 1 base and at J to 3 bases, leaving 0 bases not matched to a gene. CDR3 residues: CASSQGTSYEQYF. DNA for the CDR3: TGTGCCAGCAGCCAAGGGACTAGCTACGAGCAGTACTTC.

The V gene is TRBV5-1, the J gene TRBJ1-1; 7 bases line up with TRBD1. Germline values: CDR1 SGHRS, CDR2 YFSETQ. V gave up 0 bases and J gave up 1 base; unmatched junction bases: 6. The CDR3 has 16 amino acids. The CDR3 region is CASSLEGGGWNTEAFF. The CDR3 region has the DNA TGCGCCAGCAGCTTGGAAGGAGGGGGCTGGAACACTGAAGCTTTCTTT.

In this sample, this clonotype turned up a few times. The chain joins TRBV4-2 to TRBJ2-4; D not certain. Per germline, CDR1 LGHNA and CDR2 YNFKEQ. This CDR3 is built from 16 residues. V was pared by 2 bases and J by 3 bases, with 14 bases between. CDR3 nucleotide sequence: TGTGCCAGCAGCCAACCTAACATTCGAGGCAAAAACATTCAGTACTTC. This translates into CASSQPNIRGKNIQYF.

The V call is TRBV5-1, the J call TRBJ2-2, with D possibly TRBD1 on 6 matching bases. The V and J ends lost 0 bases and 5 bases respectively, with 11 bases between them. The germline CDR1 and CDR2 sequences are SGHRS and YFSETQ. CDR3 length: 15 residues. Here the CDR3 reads CASSLDREGTGELFF. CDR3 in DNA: TGCGCCAGCAGCTTGGACAGGGAAGGAACCGGGGAGCTGTTTTTT.